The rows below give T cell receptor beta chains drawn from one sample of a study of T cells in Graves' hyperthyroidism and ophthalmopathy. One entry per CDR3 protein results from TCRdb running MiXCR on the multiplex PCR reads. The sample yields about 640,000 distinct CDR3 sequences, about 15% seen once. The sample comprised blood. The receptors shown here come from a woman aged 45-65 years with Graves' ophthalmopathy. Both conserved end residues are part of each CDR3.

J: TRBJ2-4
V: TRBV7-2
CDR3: CASNHPGTPKLAKNIQYF

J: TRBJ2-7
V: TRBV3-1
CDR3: CASSQNSGRVEQYF

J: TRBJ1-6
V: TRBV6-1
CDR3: CASSTPGNSPLHF

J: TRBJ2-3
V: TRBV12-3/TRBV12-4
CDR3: CASSFGAYTQYF

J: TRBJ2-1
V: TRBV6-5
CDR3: CASSYPRTPTSGNYNEQFF

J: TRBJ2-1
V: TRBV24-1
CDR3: CATSDPRLAGKDEQFF

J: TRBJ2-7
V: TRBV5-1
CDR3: CASSLGGTQNYEQYF

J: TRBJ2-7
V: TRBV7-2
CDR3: CASRRTGGHYEQYF

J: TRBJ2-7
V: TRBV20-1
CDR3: CSASSPGLAYEQYF

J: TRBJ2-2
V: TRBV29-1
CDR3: CSVEVWANTGELFF

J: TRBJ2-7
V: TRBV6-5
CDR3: CASSYSIRGPSGRLVYEQYF

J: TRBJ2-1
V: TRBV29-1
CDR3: CSVFTSGPSSYNEQFF

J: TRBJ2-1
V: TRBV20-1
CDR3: CSARDTSGGSYNEQFF

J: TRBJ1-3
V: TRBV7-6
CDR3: CASSRGQITGNTIYF

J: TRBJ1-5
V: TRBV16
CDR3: CASSQSPRNQPQHF

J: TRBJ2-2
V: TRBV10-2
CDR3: CASTPARVTGELFF

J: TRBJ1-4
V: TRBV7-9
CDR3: CASSSPGQGGEKLFF

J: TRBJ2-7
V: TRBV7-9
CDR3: CASSLTPGQGIEQYF

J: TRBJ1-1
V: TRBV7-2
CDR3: CASSLTYRVDGTEAFF

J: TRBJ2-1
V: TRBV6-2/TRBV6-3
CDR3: CASSSYNDQFF